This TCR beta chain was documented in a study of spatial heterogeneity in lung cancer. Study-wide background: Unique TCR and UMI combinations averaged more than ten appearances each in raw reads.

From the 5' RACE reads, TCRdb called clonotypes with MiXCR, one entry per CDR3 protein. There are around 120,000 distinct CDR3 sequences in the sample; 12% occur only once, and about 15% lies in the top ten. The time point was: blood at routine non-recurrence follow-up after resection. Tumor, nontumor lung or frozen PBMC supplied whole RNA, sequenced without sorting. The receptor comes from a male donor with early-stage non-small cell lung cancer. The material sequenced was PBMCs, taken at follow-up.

CDR3 sequence reads: CASSPGTGAEQYF. The CDR3 DNA reads TGTGCCAGCTCTCCCGGGACAGGGGCCGAGCAGTACTTC. The V gene is TRBV18, the J gene TRBJ2-7, with TRBD1 identical over 10 bases. The CDR3 contains 13 residues. The J segment lost 6 bases and the V segment lost 6 bases, leaving 5 bases of the junction unmatched. Per germline, CDR1 KGHSH and CDR2 LQKENI.